This TCR beta chain was obtained from a study of T-cell memory formation after mild COVID-19. Broader study findings: For contracting clones, CD4+ ones sat mainly in CM and EM, CD8+ in EMRA.

MiXCR was run by TCRdb on the 5' RACE reads, yielding one entry per CDR3 protein. Among hundreds of thousands of distinct CDR3 sequences, 28% were seen once, and the ten largest hold roughly 13%. This CDR3 has 14 residues. Germline V gives CDR1 LGHDT, CDR2 YNNKEL (reference sequence). Trimming removed 1 base at V and 9 bases at J, with 13 bases between. On this clonotype itself: The antigen is undetermined.

The receptor was isolated from an adult woman who had mild COVID-19 (a few samples of this study predate the infection). Cell type and time point are not known. Material: PBMCs or a T cell subset sorted from them (not recorded which). This chain connects TRBV3-1 to TRBJ2-1; D is unresolved. The CDR3 DNA follows: TGTGCCAGCAGCCAAGTCCGGCTAGGCGGTGAGCAGTTCTTC. Protein sequence: CASSQVRLGGEQFF.